This T cell receptor beta chain originates from a study of blood T cell repertoires in COVID-19. In the original workflow: Amplifying reference gene primers gave estimates of nucleated cell counts. TCRdb keeps only in-frame clones here, not all; method: immunoSEQ multiplex PCR. The D gene and trimming were derived from the DNA, and the V and J assignments and clone size from that table. Of hundreds of thousands of clones listed, around 90% are singletons. V shed 4 bases and J 4 bases; nucleotides not matched to a gene: 9. From germline, CDR1 is LGHDT and CDR2 YNNKEL (reference sequence). The CDR3 is made up of 16 amino acids.

The sequencing input was peripheral blood. This chain joins TRBV3-1 (or the pseudogene TRBV3-2) and TRBJ1-2; 10 bases fit TRBD1. The receptor's source is a woman aged 18-30 years with acute or convalescent COVID-19. CDR3 sequence reads: CASSLDRGPGSYGYTF. DNA for the CDR3: TGTGCCAGCAGCCTCGACAGGGGGCCAGGTAGCTATGGCTACACCTTC.